Following are 12 T cell receptor beta chains from one sample sequenced in a study of CD8 T cells in ankylosing spondylitis. TCRdb reprocessed the 5' RACE reads with MiXCR, giving one entry per CDR3 protein. This table has some 700,000 distinct CDR3 sequences, over 15% appearing once. No antigen is known for these receptors. Study observations and caveats: Roughly eight highly homologous variants made up a TCR beta motif that seemed to typify ankylosing spondylitis blood.

Input material: blood, either unsorted or a sorted T cell fraction (not recorded which). The receptors here all came from a male donor with ankylosing spondylitis.

The chain recombines TRBV11-2 with TRBJ2-5; a weak D match, TRBD2 (6 bases). In germline, CDR1 is SGHAT, CDR2 FQNNGV. The CDR3 consists of 15 residues. V lost 5 bases and J 2 bases, leaving 15 bases between the germline ends. Written as DNA, the CDR3 is TGTGCCAGCAGCCTTAACATGGGACTTCAAGAGACCCAGTACTTC. Translating it yields CASSLNMGLQETQYF.

This clonotype was seen repeatedly, ten times or more. This chain links TRBV4-2 with TRBJ1-1; 7 nucleotides line up with TRBD1. The CDR3 totals 20 residues. CDR1 is LGHNA and CDR2 is YNFKEQ in the germline V gene. The trim removed 0 bases at V and 5 bases at J, leaving 21 bases unmatched. The CDR3 loop is CASSQDKRQGHKNSRTEAFF. The CDR3, as DNA: TGTGCCAGCAGCCAAGATAAGAGACAGGGTCATAAAAATAGTCGGACTGAAGCTTTCTTT.

This clonotype appeared a few times. This chain joins TRBV7-2 and TRBJ2-1; perhaps TRBD1 as D (5 bases). V lost 8 bases and J lost 8, with 16 bases in between. This CDR3 comprises 13 residues. Germline CDR1 and CDR2: SGHTA and FQGNSA. The CDR3 here is CASGAGDRYEQFF. The DNA of the CDR3 is TGTGCCAGCGGGGCAGGCGATAGGTATGAGCAGTTCTTC.

This clonotype was recorded a few times. This sequence joins TRBV5-1 and TRBJ2-3; 10 bases match TRBD2. The CDR3 is 16 amino acids. Trimming cost V 3 bases and J 3 bases; bases outside gene matches: 7. The germline CDR1 and CDR2 sequences are SGHRS and YFSETQ. The CDR3 DNA reads TGCGCCAGCAGCTCCGGGACTAGCGTCGGTACAGATACGCAGTATTTT. It encodes CASSSGTSVGTDTQYF.

This rearrangement joins TRBV7-2 to TRBJ1-4; 8 nucleotides agree with TRBD1. The CDR3 is 15 residues long. V lost 3 bases to trimming and J lost 7 bases; unmatched junction nucleotides: 7. Germline V gene lookup returns CDR1 SGHTA and CDR2 FQGNSA. DNA of the CDR3: TGTGCCAGCAGCTTTATCACAGGGGGAGGTGAAAAACTGTTTTTT. Amino acid sequence: CASSFITGGGEKLFF.

This clonotype was observed at least ten times. The chain couples TRBV12-3 or TRBV12-4 to TRBJ1-1; no definite D call. The CDR3 loop spans 16 amino acids. Trimming took off 3 bases at V and 4 bases at J, with 18 bases between the two ends. The CDR3 sequence: CASSFDSDAWTTEAFF. CDR3 DNA: TGTGCCAGCAGTTTCGATTCGGACGCGTGGACCACTGAAGCTTTCTTT.

This clonotype has just a few counts. The chain joins TRBV4-1 to TRBJ1-4; D ambiguous. Germline lookup yields CDR1 MGHRA and CDR2 YSYEKL. This CDR3 is built from 16 residues. V was shortened by 3 bases and J by 4 bases, with 15 bases between the two germline ends. The DNA of the CDR3 is TGCGCCAGCAGCCATGTTACCCCCCGTTTTAATGAAAAACTGTTTTTT. Amino acid sequence: CASSHVTPRFNEKLFF.

V is TRBV6-2 or TRBV6-3 and J is TRBJ1-5; TRBD1 might be the D (6 bases). The CDR3 spans 15 residues. Germline V gene lookup returns CDR1 MNHEY and CDR2 SVGEGT. The V end lost 6 bases, the J end lost 6 bases, and 18 bases lay between the germline ends. CDR3 sequence (DNA): TGTGCCAGCAGGGCGCTACAGGGAGTCGGTCAGCCCCAGCATTTT. Amino acid sequence: CASRALQGVGQPQHF.

This clonotype was detected a few times. The rearrangement links TRBV2 to TRBJ2-7; D may be TRBD1 (5 bases). The CDR3 has 12 amino acids. Germline V gene sequence: CDR1 SNHLY, CDR2 FYNNEI. The ends were cut back, 6 bases at V and 3 bases at J, with 9 bases in the middle. CDR3 protein: CASRGDSYEQYF. In DNA form, the CDR3 reads TGTGCCAGCAGAGGAGACAGCTACGAGCAGTACTTC.

The table lists this clonotype with many counts. The chain employs TRBV5-5 and TRBJ2-2, with a possible D match to TRBD2 (6 bases). The germline V and J ends were trimmed by 2 bases and 0 bases, with 11 bases remaining between them. CDR1 is SGHKS and CDR2 is YYEKEE in the germline V gene (reference sequence). The CDR3 covers 16 residues. The CDR3 spells CASSFGGRSNTGELFF. The CDR3 coding sequence is TGTGCCAGCAGCTTTGGGGGGAGGTCGAACACCGGGGAGCTGTTTTTT.

The genes are TRBV20-1 and TRBJ2-5; no reliable D call. CDR1 is DFQATT and CDR2 is SNEGSKA in the germline V gene (reference sequence). This CDR3 is built from 13 residues. The V end was cut by 5 bases, the J end by 3 bases, with 13 bases between. The CDR3 reads CSAFQAWEETQYF. CDR3 nucleotides: TGCAGTGCTTTCCAGGCGTGGGAAGAGACCCAGTACTTC.

The V gene is TRBV3-1, the J gene TRBJ1-1; the D is unclear. Deletions cut 1 base from V and 7 bases from J, with 10 bases between. This CDR3 is 13 amino acids long. Germline CDR1 and CDR2: LGHDT and YNNKEL (reference sequence). This CDR3 is CASSQAKTNEAFF. CDR3 DNA: TGTGCCAGCAGCCAAGCCAAGACTAATGAAGCTTTCTTT.